What follows are 28 T cell receptor beta chains derived from one specimen sequenced in a study of blood T cell repertoires in COVID-19. TCRdb's table, derived via immunoSEQ multiplex PCR, lists solely in-frame clones and lacks some. The sample contains 120,000 or so clones, 79% of which appear only once. Sequences were obtained from peripheral blood. Receptors were obtained from a man aged 40-50 years with active or convalescent COVID-19.

This chain uses TRBV2 with TRBJ2-1, with 10 bases fitting TRBD2. Trimming at V came to 8 bases and at J to 6 bases, leaving 10 bases not matched to a gene. CDR3 length: 15 amino acids. Per the germline V gene, CDR1 is SNHLY and CDR2 is FYNNEI. In DNA form, the CDR3 reads TGTGCCAGCTCCTCGTATCTAGCGGGGGCCAATGAGCAGTTCTTC. Protein: CASSSYLAGANEQFF.

Only a few counts were recorded for this clone. This chain links TRBV5-5 with TRBJ1-2; D might be TRBD1 (6 bases). The CDR3 has 16 residues. The germline CDR1 and CDR2 sequences are SGHKS and YYEKEE (reference sequence). Between the trimmed V and J ends, which lost 2 bases and 4 bases, there was a span of 18 bases. DNA of the CDR3: TGTGCCAGCAGCTTATCCTTGGACAGACGATTCTATGGCTACACCTTC. As protein: CASSLSLDRRFYGYTF.

The gene calls are TRBV5-1 and TRBJ2-5, with a weak D call TRBD2 (5 bases). The CDR3 consists of 14 residues. Germline values: CDR1 SGHRS, CDR2 YFSETQ. Trimming took off 1 base at V and 1 base at J, with 8 bases between the two ends. The CDR3 reads CASSLSGFQETQYF. DNA of the CDR3: TGCGCCAGCAGCTTGAGCGGTTTCCAAGAGACCCAGTACTTC.

The chain has TRBV19 and TRBJ2-7; perhaps TRBD2 as D (6 bases). V lost 3 bases and J lost 3, with 15 bases in between. The CDR3 extends over 15 amino acids. The germline V gene has CDR1 LNHDA and CDR2 SQIVND (reference sequence). The CDR3, as DNA: TGTGCCAGTAGTATTAGGGTGACTAGGGACTACGAGCAGTACTTC. This codes for CASSIRVTRDYEQYF.

The count of this clone is one. The V call is TRBV13, the J call TRBJ2-7, with 9 bases identical to TRBD1. V lost 5 bases to trimming and J lost 3 bases; unmatched junction nucleotides: 8. This CDR3 comprises 15 residues. Germline V gene lookup returns CDR1 PRHDT and CDR2 FYEKMQ (reference sequence). The CDR3 DNA sequence: TGTGCCAGCAGCATGGGACAGGGATATTTCTACGAGCAGTACTTC. Protein sequence: CASSMGQGYFYEQYF.

The chain employs TRBV28 and TRBJ1-1, with 8 bases matching TRBD1. CDR3 length equals 16 residues. Germline lookup yields CDR1 MDHEN and CDR2 SYDVKM. V gave up 5 bases and J gave up 1 base; unmatched junction bases: 9. Written as DNA, the CDR3 is TGTGCCAGCAGTATCCCCCCCGACAGGGGGAACACTGAAGCTTTCTTT. It encodes CASSIPPDRGNTEAFF.

This clone came up a few times. The chain has TRBV21-1 and TRBJ2-3; the D call of TRBD2 is as the table states it, not checked on the DNA. TRBV21-1 is a known pseudogene. The CDR3 consists of 15 residues. The CDR3 DNA sequence: TGTGCCAATACGGGGGGGGACCGTAGCAGAGATACGCAGTATTTT. Encoded protein: CANTGGDRSRDTQYF.

The chain links TRBV4-3 to TRBJ1-1, with D hard to call. The V gene's germline CDR1 is LGHNA and CDR2 YSLEER. Trimming took off 4 bases at V and 8 bases at J, with 14 bases between the two ends. The CDR3 has 13 residues. The CDR3 region is CASSPPGSAEAFF. The CDR3 DNA is TGCGCCAGCAGCCCCCCCGGGTCTGCAGAAGCTTTCTTT.

The J gene is TRBJ2-7, the V gene TRBV30, with 8 bases lining up with TRBD2. The CDR3 totals 14 residues. The germline V gene has CDR1 GTSNPN and CDR2 SVGIG (reference sequence). The V and J ends lost 0 bases and 3 bases, in that order; junction bases with no gene match: 4. DNA of the CDR3: TGTGCCTGGAGTGTTAGCGGGATGGGCTACGAGCAGTACTTC. Protein product: CAWSVSGMGYEQYF.

The chain uses TRBV12-3 or TRBV12-4 and TRBJ2-1, with D possibly TRBD1 on 5 matching bases. CDR3 length: 11 residues. Trimming took off 4 bases at V and 11 bases at J, with 9 bases between the two ends. CDR3 in DNA: TGTGCCAGCAGTTACAGGTCTAAGCAGTTCTTC. Its protein is CASSYRSKQFF.

The V and J genes are TRBV1 and TRBJ2-5; the DNA was not compared with TRBD2, the D call given in the table. TRBV1 is flagged as a pseudogene. The length of the CDR3 is 16 residues. This CDR3 is CTSSQDLSGGQETQYF. The CDR3 coding sequence is TGCACCAGCAGCCAAGATCTGAGCGGGGGACAAGAGACCCAGTACTTC.

This clone was picked up one time. This chain connects TRBV5-1 to TRBJ1-1; D unresolved. In germline, CDR1 is SGHRS, CDR2 YFSETQ. The CDR3 is 13 amino acids. V was cut by 2 bases and J by 3 bases, with 8 bases left in between. The DNA for the CDR3 is TGCGCCAGCAGCTTAAAATCGGACACTGAAGCTTTCTTT. It specifies CASSLKSDTEAFF.

The chain employs TRBV7-9 and TRBJ2-7, with a weak D call TRBD1 (5 bases). The CDR3 has 14 amino acids. Germline assignment: CDR1 SEHNR and CDR2 FQNEAQ (reference sequence). V was trimmed by 5 bases and J by 2 bases, leaving 13 bases between them. The CDR3 DNA is TGTGCCAGCAGCCTGACAGAAACCACCTACGAGCAGTACTTC. It translates to CASSLTETTYEQYF.

The J gene is TRBJ1-6, the V gene TRBV4-3, with D possibly TRBD1 on 5 matching bases. The CDR3 length is 15 residues. V was pared by 2 bases and J by 6 bases, with 11 bases between. The germline gives CDR1 LGHNA, CDR2 YSLEER. CDR3 in amino acids: CASSQRAQGNSPLHF. The CDR3 nucleotides read TGCGCCAGCAGCCAACGGGCCCAGGGTAATTCACCCCTCCACTTT.

This sequence joins TRBV5-4 and TRBJ2-3; D is uncertain. The CDR3 loop spans 14 amino acids. V was pared by 0 bases and J by 4 bases, with 9 bases between. The germline CDR1 and CDR2 sequences are SGHNT and YYREEE (reference sequence). The CDR3 DNA follows: TGTGCCAGCAGCTTGGTTTCAGGCTCAGATACGCAGTATTTT. Translated, it gives CASSLVSGSDTQYF. The full variable domain, with the rest looked up from reference TRBV5-4 and TRBJ2-3, is ETGVTQSPTHLIKTRGQQVTLRCSSQSGHNTVSWYQQALGQGPQFIFQYYREEENGRGNFPPRFSGLQFPNYSSELNVNALELDDSALYLCASSLVSGSDTQYFGPGTRLTVL.

This clone has a single count. This chain connects TRBV12-3 or TRBV12-4 to TRBJ1-5; maybe TRBD1 (6 bases). This CDR3 is built from 13 residues. Deletions cut 4 bases from V and 7 bases from J, with 11 bases between. As DNA, the CDR3 is TGTGCCAGCAGTTCGGGGGGCGGCCAGCCCCAGCATTTT. It translates to CASSSGGGQPQHF.

The chain has TRBV5-6 and TRBJ1-1; 7 bases match TRBD1. Germline lookup yields CDR1 SGHDT and CDR2 YYEEEE. The CDR3 spans 16 residues. J lost 3 bases, V lost 0 bases, and 8 bases had no gene match. CDR3 DNA sequence: TGTGCCAGCAGCTTGGTCTCAGTCAGGGGGTACACTGAAGCTTTCTTT. Its translation is CASSLVSVRGYTEAFF.

The chain uses TRBV18 and TRBJ2-7; maybe TRBD1 (5 bases). Germline V CDR1 and CDR2: KGHSH, LQKENI. The V end was cut by 3 bases, the J end by 2 bases, with 8 bases between. The CDR3 has 13 residues. The CDR3, as DNA: TGTGCCAGCTCACCTCTAGGGGCCTACGAGCAGTACTTC. Translated, it gives CASSPLGAYEQYF.

The CDR3 DNA reads as TGTGCCAGCAGTTTTGACGGGGGAGGGGGGCAAGCTTTCTTT. Residues: CASSFDGGGGQAFF. The J gene is TRBJ1-1, the V gene TRBV27; tentatively, D is TRBD1 (6 bases). The V end was cut by 3 bases, the J end by 9 bases, with 17 bases between. From germline, CDR1 is MNHEY and CDR2 SMNVEV (reference sequence). The CDR3 extends over 14 amino acids.

This chain connects TRBV28 to TRBJ1-1; TRBD1 aligns across 10 bases. V lost 2 bases to trimming and J lost 5 bases; unmatched junction nucleotides: 8. The CDR3 covers 16 residues. Germline V lookup: CDR1 MDHEN, CDR2 SYDVKM. This CDR3 reads CASSLVDRGQGTEAFF. CDR3 DNA sequence: TGTGCCAGCAGTTTAGTCGACAGGGGGCAAGGAACTGAAGCTTTCTTT.

The chain is built from TRBV24-1 and TRBJ2-5; TRBD1 aligns across 8 bases. The V gene's germline CDR1 is KGHDR and CDR2 SFDVKD. This CDR3 contains 14 residues. V lost 7 bases, J lost 5 bases, and 8 bases stayed unmatched. As DNA, the CDR3 is TGTGCCACCAGGGGCAGGGGGCTCAGGGAGACCCAGTACTTC. Amino acids: CATRGRGLRETQYF.

V is TRBV5-4 and J is TRBJ2-2, with 12 bases identical to TRBD2. With 6 bases clipped from V and 6 bases from J, the junction kept 0 bases outside the gene matches. The CDR3 sequence is 13 residues long. Germline loops: CDR1 SGHNT, CDR2 YYREEE (reference sequence). Here the CDR3 DNA reads TGTGCCAGCACTAGCGGGAGGGCCGGGGAGCTGTTTTTT. This translates into CASTSGRAGELFF.

The chain is built from TRBV24-1 and TRBJ1-2; D is perhaps TRBD1 (6 bases). Germline CDR1 KGHDR, CDR2 SFDVKD. With 3 bases removed from V and 3 bases from J, the gap between germline ends came to 10 bases. CDR3 length equals 14 residues. The CDR3 coding sequence is TGTGCCACCAGTGATCCGCCAGGGGACTATGGCTACACCTTC. This encodes CATSDPPGDYGYTF.

The gene calls are TRBV6-5 and TRBJ2-1, with D uncertain. CDR3 length equals 14 residues. V gave up 5 bases and J gave up 5 bases, with 13 bases separating them. Germline V CDR1 and CDR2: MNHEY, SVGAGI. Here the CDR3 DNA reads TGTGCCAGCAGTCCGATCGGTTCCAACAATGAGCAGTTCTTC. It encodes CASSPIGSNNEQFF.

V usage is TRBV6-5 and J usage is TRBJ2-7; TRBD1 matches at 12 bases. The CDR3 covers 15 residues. Trimming cost V 6 bases and J 4 bases; bases outside gene matches: 7. From germline, CDR1 is MNHEY and CDR2 SVGAGI. For the CDR3, the DNA is TGTGCCAGCAGATACGGGACAGGGGGCGGATACGAGCAGTACTTC. This codes for CASRYGTGGGYEQYF.

This rearrangement joins TRBV5-1 to TRBJ2-1, with 10 nucleotides matching TRBD2. The CDR3 sequence is 16 residues long. Unmatched junction bases numbered 9, after V lost 3 bases and J lost 6 bases. Germline-derived CDR1 and CDR2 are SGHRS and YFSETQ. The CDR3, as DNA: TGCGCCAGCAGCTGGGGACTAGCGTCCCCTACCAATGAGCAGTTCTTC. The encoded protein is CASSWGLASPTNEQFF.

The V and J genes are TRBV7-9 and TRBJ1-2, with 8 nucleotides matching TRBD1. CDR1 and CDR2 (germline): SEHNR, FQNEAQ (reference sequence). The V segment lost 5 bases and the J segment 6 bases; nucleotides outside the gene matches: 11. The CDR3 is made up of 15 amino acids. CDR3 sequence: CASSRGGTGLNGYTF. In DNA form, the CDR3 reads TGTGCCAGCAGCCGGGGCGGGACAGGATTAAATGGCTACACCTTC. The variable domain in full, completed from reference TRBV7-9 and TRBJ1-2, reads DTGVSQNPRHKITKRGQNVTFRCDPISEHNRLYWYRQTLGQGPEFLTYFQNEAQLEKSRLLSDRFSAERPKGSFSTLEIQRTEQGDSAMYLCASSRGGTGLNGYTFGSGTRLTVV.

This rearrangement joins TRBV4-3 to TRBJ1-3, with D unclear. Trimming removed 0 bases at V and 0 bases at J, with 6 bases between. This CDR3 contains 15 residues. Germline V CDR1 and CDR2: LGHNA, YSLEER. As DNA, the CDR3 is TGCGCCAGCAGCCAAGAACTAGACTCTGGAAACACCATATATTTT. Translating it yields CASSQELDSGNTIYF.